This TCR beta chain was sequenced for a study of T cells in Graves' hyperthyroidism and ophthalmopathy. Study conclusions and caveats: Within blood appeared most thyroid clonotypes that had expanded above 0.001.

Amplified TCR beta CDR3 regions came from RNA transcripts. The primer set for the first-round RT-PCR of the TCR CDR3 was HTBI. Each CDR3 protein gets one entry after TCRdb re-called the multiplex PCR reads with MiXCR. The table lists hundreds of thousands of distinct CDR3 sequences, 45% of them singletons. Each diagnosis was grounded in clinical symptoms, serum thyroxine and TRAb, thyroid ultrasound, and orbital computed tomography. Details on this clonotype: Its antigen is unidentified.

This receptor was taken from an adult man with Graves' disease, either hyperthyroidism or ophthalmopathy (not recorded which). The sequenced material came from peripheral blood or thyroid tissue (not recorded which).

The CDR3 loop reads CASSHGTGGLNQPQHF. For the CDR3, the DNA is TGCGCCAGCAGCCACGGGACAGGGGGCTTGAATCAGCCCCAGCATTTT. This sequence joins TRBV5-1 and TRBJ1-5; 12 bases line up with TRBD1. J lost 4 bases, V lost 4 bases, and 6 bases had no gene match. Germline V gene sequence: CDR1 SGHRS, CDR2 YFSETQ. The CDR3 is 16 residues long.